The T cell receptor beta chain under discussion was sequenced for a study of cytomegalovirus exposure and HLA in healthy donors. The CDR3 spans 16 residues. Looked up from germline, CDR1 is LNHDA and CDR2 is SQIVND (reference sequence). The ends lost 5 bases at V and 8 bases at J; junction bases unmatched: 12. The PCR made use of 60 Vbeta and 13 Jbeta primers. The method was immunoSEQ multiplex PCR; TCRdb's version includes in-frame clones alone and lacks a portion of them. The profile covers 100,000 or so clones, with more than 60% appearing a single time and under 3.5% taken by the ten largest. The receptor was isolated from a female donor in good health and CMV-seronegative. The chain employs TRBV19 and TRBJ1-2; TRBD1 matches 12 bases. The sequenced sample was PBMCs. As DNA, the CDR3 is TGTGCCAGTAGTGCCGGGACAGGGGGCCTCGGGGGAGGCTACACCTTC. Residues: CASSAGTGGLGGGYTF.